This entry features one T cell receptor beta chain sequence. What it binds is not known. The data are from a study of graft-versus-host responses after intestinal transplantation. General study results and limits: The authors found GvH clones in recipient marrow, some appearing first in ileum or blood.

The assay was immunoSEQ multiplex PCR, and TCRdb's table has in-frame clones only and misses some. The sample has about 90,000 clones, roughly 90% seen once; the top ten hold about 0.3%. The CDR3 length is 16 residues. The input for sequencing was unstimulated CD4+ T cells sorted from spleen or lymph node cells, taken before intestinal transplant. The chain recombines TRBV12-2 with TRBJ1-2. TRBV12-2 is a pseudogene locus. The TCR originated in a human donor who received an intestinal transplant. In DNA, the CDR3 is TGTGCAAGTCGCTTACCTTTCGAGTCGGGATCGGGTGGCTACACCTTC. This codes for CASRLPFESGSGGYTF.